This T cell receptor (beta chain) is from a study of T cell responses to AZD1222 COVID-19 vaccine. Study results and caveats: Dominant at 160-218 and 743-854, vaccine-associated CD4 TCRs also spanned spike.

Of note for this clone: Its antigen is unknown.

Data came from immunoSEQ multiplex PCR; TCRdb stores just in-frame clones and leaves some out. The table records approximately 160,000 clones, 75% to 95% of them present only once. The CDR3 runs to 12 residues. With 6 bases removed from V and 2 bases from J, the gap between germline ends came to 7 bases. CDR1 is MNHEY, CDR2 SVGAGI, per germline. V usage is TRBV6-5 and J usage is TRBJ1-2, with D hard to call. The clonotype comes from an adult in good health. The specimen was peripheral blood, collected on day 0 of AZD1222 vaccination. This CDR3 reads CASSHLNYGYTF. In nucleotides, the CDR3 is TGTGCCAGCAGCCATCTCAACTATGGCTACACCTTC.